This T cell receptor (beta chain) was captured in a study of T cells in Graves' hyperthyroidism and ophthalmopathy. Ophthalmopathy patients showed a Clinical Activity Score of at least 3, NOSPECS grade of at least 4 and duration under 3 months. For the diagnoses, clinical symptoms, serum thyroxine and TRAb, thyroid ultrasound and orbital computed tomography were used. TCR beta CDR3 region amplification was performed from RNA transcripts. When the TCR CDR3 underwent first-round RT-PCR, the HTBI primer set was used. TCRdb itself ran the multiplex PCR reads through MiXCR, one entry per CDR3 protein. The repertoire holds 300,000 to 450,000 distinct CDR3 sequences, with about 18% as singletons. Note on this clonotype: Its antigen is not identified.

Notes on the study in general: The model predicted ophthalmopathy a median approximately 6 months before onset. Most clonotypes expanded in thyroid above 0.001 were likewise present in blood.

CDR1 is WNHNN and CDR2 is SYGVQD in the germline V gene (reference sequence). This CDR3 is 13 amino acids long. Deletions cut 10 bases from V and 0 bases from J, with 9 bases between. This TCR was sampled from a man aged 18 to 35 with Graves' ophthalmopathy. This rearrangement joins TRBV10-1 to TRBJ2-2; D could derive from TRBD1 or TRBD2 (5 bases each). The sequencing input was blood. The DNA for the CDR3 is TGCGCCACAGGGAGCCCGAACACCGGGGAGCTGTTTTTT. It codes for CATGSPNTGELFF.